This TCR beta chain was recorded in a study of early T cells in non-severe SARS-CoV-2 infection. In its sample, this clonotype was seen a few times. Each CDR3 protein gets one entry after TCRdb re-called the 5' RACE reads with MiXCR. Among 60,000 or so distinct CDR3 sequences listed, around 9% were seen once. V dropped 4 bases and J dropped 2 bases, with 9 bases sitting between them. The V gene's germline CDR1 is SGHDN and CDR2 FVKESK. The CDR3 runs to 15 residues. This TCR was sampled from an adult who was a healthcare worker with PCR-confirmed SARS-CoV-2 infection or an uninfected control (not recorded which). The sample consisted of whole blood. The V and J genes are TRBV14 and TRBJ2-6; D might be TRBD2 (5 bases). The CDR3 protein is CASSPGMAGANVLTF. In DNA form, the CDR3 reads TGTGCCAGCAGCCCGGGGATGGCTGGGGCCAACGTCCTGACTTTC.